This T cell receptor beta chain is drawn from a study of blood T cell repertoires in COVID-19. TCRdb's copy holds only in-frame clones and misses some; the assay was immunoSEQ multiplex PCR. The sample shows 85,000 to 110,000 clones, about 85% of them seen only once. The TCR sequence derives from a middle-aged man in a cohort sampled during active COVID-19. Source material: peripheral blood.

CDR3 bases: TGTGCCAGCAGCCAAGGCGCTAGCGGGGTCACAGATACGCAGTATTTT. The encoded protein is CASSQGASGVTDTQYF. The J gene is TRBJ2-3, the V gene TRBV4-2, with 9 bases that match TRBD2. There are 16 residues in the CDR3. The trim removed 1 base at V and 2 bases at J, leaving 4 bases unmatched. CDR1 and CDR2 from the germline V gene are LGHNA and YNFKEQ.